These 20 T cell receptor beta chains originate from one sample sequenced in a study of CD8+CD57+ T cells in acquired aplastic anemia (dated by TCRdb to 2016 to 2018). The patients picked for sequencing were ones in whom flow cytometry had shown an expansion of CD8+CD57+ cells. Sequencing took place on an Illumina HiSeq 2000. TCR beta VDJ combination and CDR3 sequence profiling used genomic DNA as the template. TCRdb applied fastp at Q25 and MiXCR to the public reads, then kept only in-frame beta chains. CDR3 protein sequences are deduplicated, and each keeps its most common genes and DNA. This sample lists about 58,000 distinct CDR3 sequences; just over 55% were detected once. The top ten constitute roughly 15% of the sample. The sequenced sample consisted of sorted CD4+, CD8+, or CD8+CD57+ T cells (not recorded which) from PBMCs. The receptors here all came from a human donor with aplastic anemia.

CDR3 sequence reads: CASSPRGSSYEQYF. The CDR3 nucleotides read TGTGCCAGCAGCCCCAGGGGTTCGTCCTACGAGCAGTACTTC. The chain has TRBV9 and TRBJ2-7, with a possible D match to TRBD1 (6 bases). Germline-derived CDR1 and CDR2 are SGDLS and YYNGEE. The CDR3 has 14 amino acids. Trimming shortened V by 4 bases and J by 1 base, and 12 bases separated the two germline ends.

In this sample, this clonotype turned up once. The chain uses TRBV11-3 and TRBJ2-7, with D uncertain. This CDR3 is built from 14 residues. CDR1 and CDR2 (germline): SGHNT, YENEEA. Trimming took 5 bases from V and 2 from J, leaving 13 bases between them. CDR3 in amino acids: CASSPRDGAYEQYF. The CDR3 DNA sequence: TGTGCCAGCAGCCCGCGCGACGGAGCCTACGAGCAGTACTTC.

The chain is built from TRBV7-6 and TRBJ2-5; D unresolved. CDR3 size: 12 residues. CDR1 is SGHVS, CDR2 FNYEAQ, per germline. V was trimmed by 3 bases and J by 6 bases, leaving 8 bases between them. CDR3 amino acids: CASSLRLQTQYF. CDR3 in DNA: TGTGCCAGCAGCTTGCGGTTGCAGACCCAGTACTTC.

The CDR3 loop is CASSLQQNNEQFF. Here the CDR3 DNA reads TGCGCCAGCAGCTTACAACAGAACAATGAGCAGTTCTTC. V gene TRBV5-1 combines with J gene TRBJ2-1; no firm D call. V was shortened by 2 bases and J by 5 bases, with 8 bases between the two germline ends. Germline V CDR1 and CDR2: SGHRS, YFSETQ. CDR3 length: 13 amino acids.

The V and J genes are TRBV7-8 and TRBJ2-5; D gene uncertain. The CDR3 is 12 amino acids. V was cut by 2 bases and J by 5 bases, with 6 bases left in between. Germline V CDR1 and CDR2: SGHVS, FQNEAQ. DNA for the CDR3: TGTGCCAGCAGCTTAAGGGCCGAGACCCAGTACTTC. It specifies CASSLRAETQYF.

The chain uses TRBV19 and TRBJ2-7; TRBD1 aligns across 8 bases. Trimming cost V 5 bases and J 5 bases; bases outside gene matches: 11. Germline V CDR1 and CDR2: LNHDA, SQIVND (reference sequence). The CDR3 runs to 15 residues. The CDR3 nucleotides are TGTGCCAGTAGTCAATGGGACAGGTCCGGGGACGAGCAGTACTTC. This codes for CASSQWDRSGDEQYF.

This clonotype was picked up a small number of times. CDR3 bases: TGCGCCAGCAGCCAATATTGGAGGGTCGATAACGGGACTAATGAAAAACTGTTTTTT. This gives the protein CASSQYWRVDNGTNEKLFF. This chain connects TRBV4-1 to TRBJ1-4; no clear D. The length of the CDR3 is 19 residues. Germline assignment: CDR1 MGHRA and CDR2 YSYEKL. Trimming cost V 2 bases and J 2 bases, with 21 bases left between them.

This chain joins TRBV7-9 and TRBJ2-5; D not certain. The CDR3 is made up of 14 amino acids. Trimming pared 5 bases from V and 1 base from J, leaving 11 bases between. CDR1 and CDR2 from the germline V gene are SEHNR and FQNEAQ (reference sequence). CDR3 residues: CASSPGGIQETQYF. In DNA form, the CDR3 reads TGTGCCAGCAGCCCCGGCGGAATCCAAGAGACCCAGTACTTC.

The chain joins TRBV10-2 to TRBJ2-7, with TRBD1 matching 10 bases. The CDR3 contains 14 residues. The germline gives CDR1 WSHSY, CDR2 SAAADI. V was clipped by 7 bases and J by 6 bases; unmatched bases: 9. Here the CDR3 reads CASNAGTGEGEQYF. In nucleotides, the CDR3 is TGCGCCAGCAACGCCGGGACAGGGGAAGGCGAGCAGTACTTC.

J is TRBJ1-2 and V is TRBV5-6, with D uncertain. Trimming removed 4 bases from V and 4 bases from J, with 14 bases in between. Looked up from germline, CDR1 is SGHDT and CDR2 is YYEEEE. The CDR3 is made up of 14 amino acids. The CDR3 coding sequence is TGTGCCAGCAGCGTTGACCCCGGGCTCTATGGCTACACCTTC. It encodes CASSVDPGLYGYTF.

CDR3 sequence (DNA): TGTGCCAGCAGTGAATATACTGACCAAGAGACCCAGTACTTC. Protein: CASSEYTDQETQYF. The chain employs TRBV2 and TRBJ2-5; D is uncertain. The CDR3 runs to 14 residues. Deletions cut 2 bases from V and 0 bases from J, with 7 bases between. The germline V gene encodes CDR1 SNHLY and CDR2 FYNNEI. Supplemented by reference TRBV2 and TRBJ2-5, the full variable domain reads EPEVTQTPSHQVTQMGQEVILRCVPISNHLYFYWYRQILGQKVEFLVSFYNNEISEKSEIFDDQFSVERPDGSNFTLKIRSTKLEDSAMYFCASSEYTDQETQYFGPGTRLLVL.

V usage is TRBV15 and J usage is TRBJ2-3, with 14 bases that match TRBD2. The CDR3 covers 16 residues. CDR1 and CDR2 from the germline V gene are LNHNV and YYDKDF (reference sequence). The junction had 3 bases not matched to a gene; V was cut back by 3 bases and J by 4 bases. Written as DNA, the CDR3 is TGTGCCACCAGCAGCAGACTAGCGGGAGGGGCAGATACGCAGTATTTT. The encoded protein is CATSSRLAGGADTQYF.

V usage is TRBV24-1 and J usage is TRBJ1-4; no firm D call. V lost 2 bases and J lost 10, with 13 bases in between. CDR3 length: 14 residues. Per germline, CDR1 KGHDR and CDR2 SFDVKD. The DNA of the CDR3 is TGTGCCACCAGTGATTCGGTCGTATCAGGAAAACTGTTTTTT. Its translation is CATSDSVVSGKLFF.

The gene calls are TRBV20-1 and TRBJ2-7; the D call may be TRBD1 or TRBD2 (5 bases each). Germline V gene lookup returns CDR1 DFQATT and CDR2 SNEGSKA (reference sequence). V lost 7 bases, J lost 6 bases, and 19 bases lay in between. The CDR3 sequence is 13 residues long. The DNA of the CDR3 is TGCAGTGTCGGGACGGACCGCCCTAGCGAGCAGTACTTC. It codes for CSVGTDRPSEQYF.

Concerning this clonotype: One end of the junction fails to match germline, which may point to a read error. This chain links TRBV10-1 with TRBJ2-3; no clear D. From germline, CDR1 is WNHNN and CDR2 SYGVQD (reference sequence). The CDR3 has 14 residues. The CDR3 nucleotides read TGCGCCAGCAGTGAGTATACGGTAGCAGATACGCGGTATTTT. It translates to CASSEYTVADTRYF.

The table lists this clonotype with many counts. This chain links TRBV19 with TRBJ1-1; D perhaps matches TRBD1 (5 bases). The germline V and J ends were trimmed by 0 bases and 0 bases, with 17 bases remaining between them. The CDR3 sequence is 18 residues long. Germline V gene lookup returns CDR1 LNHDA and CDR2 SQIVND (reference sequence). CDR3 sequence: CASSIDPYGARMNTEAFF. The CDR3 coding sequence is TGTGCCAGTAGTATAGACCCCTATGGGGCAAGGATGAACACTGAAGCTTTCTTT.

The chain links TRBV19 to TRBJ2-7; the D gene is possibly TRBD1 (6 bases). Germline lookup yields CDR1 LNHDA and CDR2 SQIVND (reference sequence). The CDR3 runs 15 residues. V was clipped by 6 bases and J by 2 bases, with 17 bases between them. The DNA of the CDR3 is TGTGCCAGTAGCAACCCCGGGACATCAACCTACGAGCAGTACTTC. Translated: CASSNPGTSTYEQYF.

The genes are TRBV7-9 and TRBJ2-7; no clear D gene. CDR3 length: 13 amino acids. Germline CDR1 SEHNR, CDR2 FQNEAQ (reference sequence). The germline V and J ends were trimmed by 5 bases and 3 bases, with 11 bases remaining between them. The CDR3 coding sequence is TGTGCCAGCAGCCCCTCGCCCGGCTACGAGCAGTACTTC. Protein product: CASSPSPGYEQYF.

The chain links TRBV10-3 to TRBJ1-1, with a weak D call TRBD1 (5 bases). The CDR3 consists of 13 residues. Germline CDR1 is ENHRY and CDR2 is SYGVKD. Trimming removed 7 bases from V and 1 base from J, with 10 bases in between. CDR3 sequence reads: CAIKRDGNTEAFF. The CDR3 nucleotides are TGTGCCATCAAAAGGGACGGGAACACTGAAGCTTTCTTT.

The chain combines TRBV10-3 with TRBJ1-1; 7 bases agree with TRBD1. The CDR3 extends over 12 amino acids. V lost 6 bases, J lost 3 bases, and 1 base stayed unmatched. The germline CDR1 and CDR2 sequences are ENHRY and SYGVKD. CDR3 coding DNA: TGTGCCATCAGGGGGACAGACACTGAAGCTTTCTTT. It specifies CAIRGTDTEAFF.